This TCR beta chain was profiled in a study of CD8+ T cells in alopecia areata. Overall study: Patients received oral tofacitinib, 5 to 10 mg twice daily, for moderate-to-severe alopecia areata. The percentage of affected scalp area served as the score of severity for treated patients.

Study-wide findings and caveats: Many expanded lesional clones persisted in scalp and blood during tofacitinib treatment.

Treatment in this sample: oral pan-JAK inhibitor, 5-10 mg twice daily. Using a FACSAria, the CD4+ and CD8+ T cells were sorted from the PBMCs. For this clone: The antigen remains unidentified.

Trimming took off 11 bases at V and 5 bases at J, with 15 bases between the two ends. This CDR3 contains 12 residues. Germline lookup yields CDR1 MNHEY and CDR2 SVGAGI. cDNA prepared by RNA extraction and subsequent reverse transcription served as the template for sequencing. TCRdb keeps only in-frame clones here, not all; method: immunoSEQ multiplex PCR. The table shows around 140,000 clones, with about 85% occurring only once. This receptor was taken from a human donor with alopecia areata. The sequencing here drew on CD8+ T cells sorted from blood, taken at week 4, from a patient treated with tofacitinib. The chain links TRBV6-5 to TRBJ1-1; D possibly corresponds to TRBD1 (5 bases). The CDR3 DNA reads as TGTGCCTCCTTCGGGACGTGGACTGAAGCTTTCTTT. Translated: CASFGTWTEAFF.